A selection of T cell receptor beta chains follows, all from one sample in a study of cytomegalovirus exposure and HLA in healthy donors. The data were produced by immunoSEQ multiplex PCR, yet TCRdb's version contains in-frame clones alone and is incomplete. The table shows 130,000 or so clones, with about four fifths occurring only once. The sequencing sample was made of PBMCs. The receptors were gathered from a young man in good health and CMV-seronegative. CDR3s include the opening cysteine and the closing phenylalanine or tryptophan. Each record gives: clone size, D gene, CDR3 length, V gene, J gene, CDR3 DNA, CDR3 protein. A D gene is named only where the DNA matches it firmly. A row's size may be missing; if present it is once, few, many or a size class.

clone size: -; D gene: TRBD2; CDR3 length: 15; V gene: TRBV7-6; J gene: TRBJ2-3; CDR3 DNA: TGTGCCAGCAGCTTCAAGACTAGCGGACCAGATACGCAGTATTTT; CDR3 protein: CASSFKTSGPDTQYF
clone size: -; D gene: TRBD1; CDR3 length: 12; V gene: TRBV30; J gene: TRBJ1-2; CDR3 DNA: TGTGCCTTACAGGGGTCTGGTTCGGGCTACACCTTC; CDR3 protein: CALQGSGSGYTF
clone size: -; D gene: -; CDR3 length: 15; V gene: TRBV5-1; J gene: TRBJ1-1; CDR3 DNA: TGCGCCAGCAGCTTTAACAGGGTAGAGGGCACTGAAGCTTTCTTT; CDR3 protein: CASSFNRVEGTEAFF
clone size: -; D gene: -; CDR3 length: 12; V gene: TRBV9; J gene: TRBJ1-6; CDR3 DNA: TGTGCCAGCAGCGTAGAAGCTTCACCCCTCCACTTT; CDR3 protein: CASSVEASPLHF
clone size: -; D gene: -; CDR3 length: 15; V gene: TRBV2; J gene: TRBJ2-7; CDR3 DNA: TGTGCCAGCAGATGGGACTCCTCTTACGCCTACGAGCAGTACTTC; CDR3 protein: CASRWDSSYAYEQYF
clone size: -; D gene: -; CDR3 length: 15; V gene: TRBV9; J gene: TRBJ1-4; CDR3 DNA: TGTGCCAGCAGCGTTGGGAGAAGCCAAAATGAAAAACTGTTTTTT; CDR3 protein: CASSVGRSQNEKLFF
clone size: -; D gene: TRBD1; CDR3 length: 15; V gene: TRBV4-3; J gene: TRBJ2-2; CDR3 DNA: TGCGCCAGCAGCTACCGGACAGGGAGCACCGGGGAGCTGTTTTTT; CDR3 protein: CASSYRTGSTGELFF
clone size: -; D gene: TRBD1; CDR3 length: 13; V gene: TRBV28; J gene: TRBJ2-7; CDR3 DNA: TGTGCCAGCAGACCCGGACAGGAATACGAGCAGTACTTC; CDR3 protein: CASRPGQEYEQYF
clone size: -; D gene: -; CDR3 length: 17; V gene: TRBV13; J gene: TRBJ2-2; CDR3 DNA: TGTGCCAGCAGCCAAAACGTAGGGCACAGGGCCCGGGGGGAGCTGTTTTTT; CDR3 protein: CASSQNVGHRARGELFF
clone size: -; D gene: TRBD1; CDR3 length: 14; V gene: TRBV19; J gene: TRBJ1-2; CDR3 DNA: TGTGCCAGTAGTGGACAGGGGAAGAGCTATGGCTACACCTTC; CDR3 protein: CASSGQGKSYGYTF
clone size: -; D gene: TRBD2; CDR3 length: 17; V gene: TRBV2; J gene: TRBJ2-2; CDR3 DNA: TGTGCCAGCATCCGACTAGCGGGGGGGCCGTACACCGGGGAGCTGTTTTTT; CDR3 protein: CASIRLAGGPYTGELFF
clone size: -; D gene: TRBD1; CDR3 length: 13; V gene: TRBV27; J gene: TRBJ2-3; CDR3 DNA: TGTGCCAGCAGAACCACAGGGGTAGATACGCAGTATTTT; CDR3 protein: CASRTTGVDTQYF
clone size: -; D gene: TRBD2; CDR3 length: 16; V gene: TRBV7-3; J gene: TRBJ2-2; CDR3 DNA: TGTGCCAGCAGCTTAAATCCTAGCGGGAACACCGGGGAGCTGTTTTTT; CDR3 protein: CASSLNPSGNTGELFF
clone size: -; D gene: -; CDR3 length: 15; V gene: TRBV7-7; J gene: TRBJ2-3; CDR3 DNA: TGTGCTAGCAGCTCGAGCGTGACCCCCACAGATACGCAGTATTTT; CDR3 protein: CASSSSVTPTDTQYF
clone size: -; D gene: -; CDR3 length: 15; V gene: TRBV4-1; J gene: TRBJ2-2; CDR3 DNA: TGCGCCAGCAGCCAAGGCGCACAGTTCACCGGGGAGCTGTTTTTT; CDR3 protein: CASSQGAQFTGELFF
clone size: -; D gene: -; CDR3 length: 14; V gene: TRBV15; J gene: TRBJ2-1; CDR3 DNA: TGTGCCACCAGCAGAGATTTTGAGGGCAATGAGCAGTTCTTC; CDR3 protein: CATSRDFEGNEQFF
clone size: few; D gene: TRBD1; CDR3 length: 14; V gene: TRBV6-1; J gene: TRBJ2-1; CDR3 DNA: TGTGCCAGCAGACGACAGGGTGGGGGCAATGAGCAGTTCTTC; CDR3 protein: CASRRQGGGNEQFF
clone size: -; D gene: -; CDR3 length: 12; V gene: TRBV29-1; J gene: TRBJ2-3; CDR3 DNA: TGCAGCGTTGAAGTTGCCGGGGTGGCGCAGTATTTT; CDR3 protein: CSVEVAGVAQYF
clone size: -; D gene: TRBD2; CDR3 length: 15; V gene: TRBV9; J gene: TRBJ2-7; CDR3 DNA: TGTGCCAGCAGCGAGGGGAGCGGGAGTTACTACGAGCAGTACTTC; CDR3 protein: CASSEGSGSYYEQYF
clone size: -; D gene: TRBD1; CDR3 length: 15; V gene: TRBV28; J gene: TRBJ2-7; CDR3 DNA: TGTGCCAGCAGTCCCCCCGGGACAGGTACCTACGAGCAGTACTTC; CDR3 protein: CASSPPGTGTYEQYF
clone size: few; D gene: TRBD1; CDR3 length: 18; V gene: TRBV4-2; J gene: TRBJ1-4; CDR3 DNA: TGTGCCAGCAGCTCTTGGACAGGGGGTAAAGCAACTAATGAAAAACTGTTTTTT; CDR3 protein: CASSSWTGGKATNEKLFF
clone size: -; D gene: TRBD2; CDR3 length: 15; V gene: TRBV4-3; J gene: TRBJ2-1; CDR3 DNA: TGCGCCAGCAGCCTCGGAGCGGGAAACTTTAATGAGCAGTTCTTC; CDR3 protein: CASSLGAGNFNEQFF
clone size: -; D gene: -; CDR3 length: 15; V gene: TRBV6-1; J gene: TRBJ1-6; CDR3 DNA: TGTGCCAGCCGACAGGTGCTGAACTATAATTCACCCCTCCACTTT; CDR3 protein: CASRQVLNYNSPLHF
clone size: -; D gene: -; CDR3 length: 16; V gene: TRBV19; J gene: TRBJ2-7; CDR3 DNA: TGTGCCAGTAGTCTGGGACTCCACCCCAACAAAGCCGAGCAGTACTTC; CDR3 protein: CASSLGLHPNKAEQYF
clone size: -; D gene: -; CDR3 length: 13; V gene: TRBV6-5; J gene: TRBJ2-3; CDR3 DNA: TGTGCCAGCAGTCAGGGATTTTACGATACGCAGTATTTT; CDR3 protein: CASSQGFYDTQYF
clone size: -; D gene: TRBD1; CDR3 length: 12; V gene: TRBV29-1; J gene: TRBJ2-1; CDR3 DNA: TGCAGCGTTCAGAATTGGGACAGTGAGCAGTTCTTC; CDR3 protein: CSVQNWDSEQFF
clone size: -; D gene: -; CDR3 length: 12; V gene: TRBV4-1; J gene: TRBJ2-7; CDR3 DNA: TGCGCCAGCAGCCCACTTCCCGGCGAGCAGTACTTC; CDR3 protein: CASSPLPGEQYF
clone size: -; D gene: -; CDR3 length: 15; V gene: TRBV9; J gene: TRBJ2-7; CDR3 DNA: TGTGCCAGCAGCCCCCAGGGGAGATTTGCCTACGAGCAGTACTTC; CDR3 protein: CASSPQGRFAYEQYF
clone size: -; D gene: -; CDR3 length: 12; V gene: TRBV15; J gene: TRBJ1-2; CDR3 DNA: TGTGCCACCAGCACCCCCAATTATGGCTACACCTTC; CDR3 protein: CATSTPNYGYTF
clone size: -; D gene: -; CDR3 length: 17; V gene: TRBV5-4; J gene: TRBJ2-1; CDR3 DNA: TGTGCCAGCAGCTTGAGGTCTCTAGCGTCGGCTCTGGATGAGCAGTTCTTC; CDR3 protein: CASSLRSLASALDEQFF
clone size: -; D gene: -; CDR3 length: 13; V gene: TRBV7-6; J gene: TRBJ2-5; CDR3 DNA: TGTGCCAGCTCGATAGGGGGAGGGGAGACCCAGTACTTC; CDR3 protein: CASSIGGGETQYF
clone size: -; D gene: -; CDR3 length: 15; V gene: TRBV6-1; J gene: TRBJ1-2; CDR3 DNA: TGTGCCAGCAGTGAAGACCCCGGGTTTAACTATGGCTACACCTTC; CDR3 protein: CASSEDPGFNYGYTF
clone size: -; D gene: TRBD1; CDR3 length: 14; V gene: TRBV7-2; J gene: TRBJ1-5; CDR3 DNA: TGTGCCAGCAGCCCAAGACAGGGCTTGGGGCCCCAGCATTTT; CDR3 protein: CASSPRQGLGPQHF
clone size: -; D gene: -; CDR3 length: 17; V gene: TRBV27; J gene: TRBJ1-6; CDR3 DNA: TGTGCCAGCAGTTTGGTAGTAGGGAGAGGGTATAATTCACCCCTCCACTTT; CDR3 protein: CASSLVVGRGYNSPLHF
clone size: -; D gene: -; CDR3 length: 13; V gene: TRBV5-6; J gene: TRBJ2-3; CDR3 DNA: TGTGCCAGCAGCTTCGGGGAGTCAGATACGCAGTATTTT; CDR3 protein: CASSFGESDTQYF
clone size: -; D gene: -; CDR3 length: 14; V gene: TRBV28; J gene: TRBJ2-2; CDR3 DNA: TGTGCCAGCAGTTTAACAGGGACGGCCGGGGAGCTGTTTTTT; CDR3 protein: CASSLTGTAGELFF
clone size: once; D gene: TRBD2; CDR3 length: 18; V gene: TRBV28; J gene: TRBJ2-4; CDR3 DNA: TGTGCCAGCAGATCGGGACTAGCGGGGGGGCCTGGCAAAAACATTCAGTACTTC; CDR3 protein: CASRSGLAGGPGKNIQYF
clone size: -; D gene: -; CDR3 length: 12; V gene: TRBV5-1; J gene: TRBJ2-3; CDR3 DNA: TGCGCCAGCAGCTTTCGAGCGGATACGCAGTATTTT; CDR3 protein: CASSFRADTQYF
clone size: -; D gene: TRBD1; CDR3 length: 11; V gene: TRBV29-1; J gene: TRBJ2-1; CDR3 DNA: TGCAGCGTTGAGCTGTCGGACAGGGAGTTCTTC; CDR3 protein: CSVELSDREFF
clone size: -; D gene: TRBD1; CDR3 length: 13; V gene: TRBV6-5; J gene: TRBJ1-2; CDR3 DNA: TGTGCCAGCAGTCTCAGGGGGCGGGAGGGCTACACCTTC; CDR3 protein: CASSLRGREGYTF
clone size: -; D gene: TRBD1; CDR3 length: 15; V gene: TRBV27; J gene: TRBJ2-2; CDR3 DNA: TGTGCCAGCAGCCCGGACAGGGGAGACACCGGGGAGCTGTTTTTT; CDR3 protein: CASSPDRGDTGELFF